Following are 8 T cell receptor beta chains from one sample sequenced in a study of T cell responses to AZD1222 COVID-19 vaccine. Sequenced by immunoSEQ multiplex PCR; TCRdb stores in-frame clones only, minus some. Here the sample spans 120,000 or so clones, about 90% being singletons. The sample was peripheral blood, taken 28 days after the second AZD1222 dose. These receptors were collected from an adult who received the AZD1222 COVID-19 vaccine.

As regards this clone: The junction differs from germline at one of its ends, possibly a read error. This chain joins TRBV3-1 (or the pseudogene TRBV3-2) and TRBJ2-3; possibly TRBD2 for D (6 bases). CDR3 length: 17 residues. The V gene's germline CDR1 is LGHDT and CDR2 YNNKEL (reference sequence). CDR3 residues: CASSEDYVSGAEDTQYF. CDR3 nucleotide sequence: TGTGCCAGCAGCGAAGACTATGTGTCGGGAGCCGAAGATACGCAGTATTTT.

The chain carries TRBV5-4 and TRBJ1-3; weak D call: TRBD1 (6 bases). V lost 4 bases, J lost 3 bases, and 20 bases lay in between. Germline assignment: CDR1 SGHNT and CDR2 YYREEE (reference sequence). This CDR3 is built from 17 residues. The CDR3: CASSLMRSTGFGNTIYF. Here the CDR3 DNA reads TGTGCCAGCAGCCTAATGAGATCGACAGGATTTGGAAACACCATATATTTT.

This clone came up once. The junction differs from germline at one of its ends, possibly a read error. Written as DNA, the CDR3 is TGTGCTAGCAGCTTAGGACTAGCGGGGAGTAACTTTAGCACAGATACGCAGTATTTT. The encoded protein is CASSLGLAGSNFSTDTQYF. V gene TRBV7-7 combines with J gene TRBJ2-3; 12 nucleotides agree with TRBD2. This CDR3 spans 19 amino acids. From germline, CDR1 is SSHAT and CDR2 FNYEAQ (reference sequence).

The chain has TRBV13 and TRBJ2-5; no clear D. The CDR3 has 13 amino acids. CDR1 is PRHDT, CDR2 FYEKMQ, per germline (reference sequence). Deletions cut 5 bases from V and 2 bases from J, with 9 bases between. The CDR3 loop reads CASSPRPQETQYF. DNA of the CDR3: TGTGCCAGCAGCCCGAGACCGCAAGAGACCCAGTACTTC.

The rearrangement joins TRBV4-1 to TRBJ2-7, with a weak D call TRBD1 (5 bases). V was shortened by 8 bases and J by 2 bases, with 13 bases between the two germline ends. CDR3 length equals 13 residues. Looked up from germline, CDR1 is MGHRA and CDR2 is YSYEKL. The CDR3 protein is CASRAQETYEQYF. The CDR3 region has the DNA TGCGCCAGCCGTGCACAGGAAACCTACGAGCAGTACTTC.

J is TRBJ2-5 and V is TRBV5-1, with 10 bases that match TRBD2. CDR3 length equals 15 residues. Trimming cost V 0 bases and J 5 bases; bases outside gene matches: 4. The germline V gene has CDR1 SGHRS and CDR2 YFSETQ. CDR3 DNA: TGCGCCAGCAGCTTGGCCAGCGGGGGGGCCGAGACCCAGTACTTC. This encodes CASSLASGGAETQYF.

The CDR3: CASRQGLTGNTIYF. CDR3 nucleotide sequence: TGCGCCAGCCGACAGGGTCTAACCGGAAACACCATATATTTT. The rearrangement joins TRBV5-1 to TRBJ1-3; 7 bases agree with TRBD1. J lost 4 bases, V lost 7 bases, and 8 bases had no gene match. In germline, CDR1 is SGHRS, CDR2 YFSETQ. CDR3 length: 14 residues.

This clone occurred many times. The CDR3 nucleotides are TGTGCCAGCAGCTCGACAGAGAACACTGAAGCTTTCTTT. Its translation is CASSSTENTEAFF. V is TRBV6-2 or TRBV6-3 and J is TRBJ1-1; perhaps TRBD1 as D (5 bases). Trimming stripped 6 bases from V and 1 base from J, with 9 bases between. CDR1 and CDR2 from the germline V gene are MNHEY and SVGEGT. There are 13 residues in the CDR3.